Sequencing of this TCR beta chain was carried out in a study of blood T cell repertoires in COVID-19. Per the study methods: Nucleated cell number was recorded as an estimate derived from reference gene primer amplification. Data came from immunoSEQ multiplex PCR; TCRdb stores just in-frame clones and leaves some out. The V and J calls and clone size were taken over from that table, and D and trimming were inferred from the DNA. The data show 250,000 to 350,000 clones, 80% to 95% seen once. Trimming stripped 4 bases from V and 2 bases from J, with 12 bases between. The CDR3 covers 14 residues. CDR1 and CDR2 from the germline V gene are LGHNA and YSLEER.

Sequenced material: PBMCs or T cells enriched from blood (not recorded which). V gene TRBV4-3 combines with J gene TRBJ2-7; possibly TRBD1 for D (6 bases). This receptor was taken from a woman in her 30s who had recovered from COVID-19. The CDR3, as DNA: TGCGCCAGCAGCCCAGGGGTAGCAACCTACGAGCAGTACTTC. It encodes CASSPGVATYEQYF.